This T cell receptor beta chain emerged from a study of blood T cell repertoires in COVID-19 (dated by TCRdb to about 2020). About the study as a whole: The collaborator samples originated in the United States, Italy and Spain and spanned the acute and convalescent phases of COVID-19. The prospective study material was composed of cDNA or gDNA derived from T cells, B-cell-depleted T cells, or PBMCs. Where available, HLA class I and class II types were obtained from metadata supplied by the sample provider rather than from assay-based typing. The repertoires were released in a freely available public database intended as a resource for research on the immune response to SARS-CoV-2. The samples were drawn from the first 160 participants of the ongoing ImmuneRACE study and from under 1,500 subjects provided by 6 global collaborators. Deeply sampled blood TCRbeta repertoires from subjects exposed to, actively infected with, or recovered from COVID-19 were included in the dataset. Sample metadata almost always included a de-identified subject ID, COVID-19 status, age in years and sex. Overall study outcomes, separate from this receptor: How much clinical and demographic metadata was included differed by source and by participant, and the metadata was provided uncurated.

Trimming removed 4 bases from V and 0 bases from J, leaving 7 bases between the germline ends. CDR1 and CDR2 are drawn from the germline V gene (reference sequence): LGHDT, YNNKEL. The CDR3 covers 13 residues, taking in both the cysteine and the phenylalanine. Solely the CDR3 DNA is kept, with 39 bases framed from the first base. The immunoSEQ Assay, a bias-controlled multiplex PCR, was used to amplify TCRbeta CDR3 regions from genomic DNA. The published analysis was carried out like this. Within the assay, amplification of reference gene primers was used to estimate how many nucleated cells each sample contained. To quantify the absolute abundance of each unique TCRbeta CDR3 rearrangement, sequence reads were collapsed and filtered. Productive Simpson clonality was computed per sample as the square root of Simpson's diversity index over productive rearrangements. This immuneACCESS table, as held by TCRdb, lists in-frame sequences with V and J called but not all clones. Of the missing ones, under half trace to an unresolved V gene in checked studies; the others have no known cause. That table is the source of V, J and clone size, and D and trimming were worked out from the DNA. This sample lists about 280,000 clones; roughly 86% were detected once. Approximately 8.5% of the sample comes from the top ten.

On this clone: Its antigen remains unidentified. No per-base quality is available; no much larger clone lies one base away.

Whole blood was collected in K2EDTA tubes by collaborating institutions according to the institutions' own protocols. For TCRbeta analysis, collaborators shipped samples as frozen whole blood, isolated PBMCs, or DNA extracted from either of those sample types. The sequenced sample was peripheral blood. This sequence uses TRBV3-1 (or the pseudogene TRBV3-2) and TRBJ2-7, and the D gene may be TRBD1, 6 bases matching. The sequence derives from a young man with active or convalescent COVID-19. For the CDR3, the sequence is CASSLQGSYEQYF. The DNA reads TGTGCCAGCAGCCTACAGGGCTCCTACGAGCAGTACTTC.